This T cell receptor beta chain was recorded in a study of blood T cell repertoires in COVID-19. The age range of participants was about 18 to 90 years, with residence in more than 20 US areas. Authors' analysis steps: Amplification from reference gene primers served as the basis for estimated nucleated cell counts. Generated by immunoSEQ multiplex PCR, the TCRdb table keeps only in-frame clones and is missing some. V and J calls and clone size follow that table, whereas D and trimming were derived from the DNA. The sample shows 300,000 to 350,000 clones, about 86% of them seen only once. The CDR3 runs to 15 residues. Germline V gene data show CDR1 as MNHEY and CDR2 as SVGAGI. Trimming left V 10 bases short and J 0 bases short, with 16 bases between.

Source material: PBMCs or T cells enriched from blood (not recorded which). V gene TRBV6-5 combines with J gene TRBJ1-3; maybe TRBD1 (5 bases). This clonotype was obtained from a woman between 35 and 50 years old with acute COVID-19. The DNA for the CDR3 is TGTGCCACAAGTGGGGCGTCCCTCTCTGGAAACACCATATATTTT. This codes for CATSGASLSGNTIYF.